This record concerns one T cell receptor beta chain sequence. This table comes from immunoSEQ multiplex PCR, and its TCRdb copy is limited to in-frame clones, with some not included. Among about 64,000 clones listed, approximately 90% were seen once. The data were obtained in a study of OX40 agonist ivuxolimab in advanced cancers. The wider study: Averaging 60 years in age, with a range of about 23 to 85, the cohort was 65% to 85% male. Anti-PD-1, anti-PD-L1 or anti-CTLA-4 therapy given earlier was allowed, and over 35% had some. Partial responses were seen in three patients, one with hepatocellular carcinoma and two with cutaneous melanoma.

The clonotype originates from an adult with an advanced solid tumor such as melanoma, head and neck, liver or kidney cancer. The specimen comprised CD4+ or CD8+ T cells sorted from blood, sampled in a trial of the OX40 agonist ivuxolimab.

CDR3 DNA sequence: TGTGCCAGCAGCTTGAACCCCGGGGGTTGGGGCACCGGGGAGCTGTTTTTT. This codes for CASSLNPGGWGTGELFF. V is TRBV5-4 and J is TRBJ2-2, with D tentatively TRBD2 (6 bases). Trimming removed 1 base from V and 4 bases from J, with 17 bases in between. CDR3 length: 17 residues. Germline V gene data show CDR1 as SGHNT and CDR2 as YYREEE (reference sequence). Supplemented by reference TRBV5-4 and TRBJ2-2, the full variable domain reads ETGVTQSPTHLIKTRGQQVTLRCSSQSGHNTVSWYQQALGQGPQFIFQYYREEENGRGNFPPRFSGLQFPNYSSELNVNALELDDSALYLCASSLNPGGWGTGELFFGEGSRLTVL.